This TCR beta chain was obtained from a study of blood T cell repertoires in COVID-19. For the study at large: Some COVID-19 samples were acute and others convalescent; all came from the United States, Italy and Spain. Sample material is recorded as cDNA or gDNA derived from T cells, B-cell-depleted T cells, or PBMCs.

The CDR3 runs 14 residues. CDR1 is SGHDT, CDR2 YYEEEE, per germline. The V end lost 5 bases, the J end lost 0 bases, and 12 bases lay between the germline ends. Clones were sequenced by immunoSEQ multiplex PCR, and TCRdb holds only the in-frame ones, with some missing. Of about 100,000 clones detected, approximately 86% appear once; the ten largest clones hold approximately 1.2%. Sequencing was performed on peripheral blood. The gene calls are TRBV5-6 and TRBJ2-7, with a possible D match to TRBD1 (6 bases). This sequence was found in a man older than 75 with active or convalescent COVID-19. CDR3 protein: CASRSGQYSYEQYF. CDR3 sequence (DNA): TGTGCCAGCAGATCGGGACAATACTCCTACGAGCAGTACTTC.